A single sample gave rise to the 11 T cell receptor beta chains below, sequenced in a study of shared clonotypes between healthy human individuals. Assay used: immunoSEQ multiplex PCR; TCRdb lists only in-frame clones, some missing. The table includes about a million clones, roughly 77% detected once. The source material was memory CD4+ T cells from PBMCs. As to subset: CD45RA-negative fraction. Receptor source: a man younger than 35 in good health. Some clones in this sample may be carry-over from other donors' samples.

J is TRBJ1-2 and V is TRBV14; possibly TRBD1 for D (6 bases). Trimming took 3 bases from V and 5 from J, leaving 10 bases between them. The CDR3 contains 13 residues. CDR1 and CDR2 (germline): SGHDN, FVKESK. In nucleotides, the CDR3 is TGTGCCAGCAGCCATGGACAGATATATGGCTACACCTTC. This encodes CASSHGQIYGYTF.

In regard to this clone: Different DNA sequences within this sample yield the same CDR3. V is TRBV18 and J is TRBJ1-2; D gene uncertain. Germline loops: CDR1 KGHSH, CDR2 LQKENI. The CDR3 contains 13 residues. Deletions cut 3 bases from V and 3 bases from J, with 8 bases between. CDR3 nucleotide sequence: TGTGCCAGCTCACCGAGTAAAGACTATGGCTACACCTTC. Amino acids: CASSPSKDYGYTF.

The chain employs TRBV5-1 and TRBJ1-1; 7 bases map to TRBD1. The germline CDR1 and CDR2 sequences are SGHRS and YFSETQ. V lost 4 bases and J lost 5; bases outside the gene matches: 5. The CDR3 loop spans 13 amino acids. The CDR3 DNA is TGCGCCAGCAGCACCCCAGGGGGAACTGAAGCTTTCTTT. Encoded protein: CASSTPGGTEAFF.

The gene calls are TRBV10-3 and TRBJ2-1; 9 nucleotides align to TRBD1. The CDR3 totals 15 residues. With 6 bases clipped from V and 4 bases from J, the junction kept 7 bases outside the gene matches. Germline V gene sequence: CDR1 ENHRY, CDR2 SYGVKD. The CDR3 is CAIRGTGRDYNEQFF. CDR3 bases: TGTGCCATCAGGGGGACAGGGCGGGATTACAATGAGCAGTTCTTC.

The chain couples TRBV9 to TRBJ1-5; D possibly corresponds to TRBD1 (6 bases). The V and J ends lost 1 base and 6 bases respectively, with 14 bases between them. This CDR3 has 15 residues. In germline, CDR1 is SGDLS, CDR2 YYNGEE. CDR3 nucleotides: TGTGCCAGCAGCGTAATGGGGGGGCCGATTCAGCCCCAGCATTTT. Its protein is CASSVMGGPIQPQHF.

A note on this clone: A much larger clonotype is one base distant, so this may be a read error. The chain recombines TRBV7-3 with TRBJ2-7, with 7 bases that match TRBD1. V gave up 2 bases and J gave up 5 bases; unmatched junction bases: 3. Looked up from germline, CDR1 is SGHTA and CDR2 is FQGTGA. The CDR3 has 13 amino acids. CDR3 DNA: TGTGCCAGCAGCTTAGACAGGGCCCACGAGCAGTACTTC. Translating it yields CASSLDRAHEQYF.

The chain uses TRBV9 and TRBJ1-1; 11 bases are a match to TRBD1. Germline V gene sequence: CDR1 SGDLS, CDR2 YYNGEE. The junction had 11 bases not matched to a gene; V was cut back by 4 bases and J by 3 bases. The CDR3 is made up of 17 amino acids. The CDR3 DNA is TGTGCCAGCAGCATCGGACAGGGGGCCGGGGCAGACACTGAAGCTTTCTTT. This codes for CASSIGQGAGADTEAFF.

V is TRBV9 and J is TRBJ1-3; 8 bases agree with TRBD1. Trimming removed 3 bases from V and 0 bases from J; junction bases left unmatched: 8. Germline V gives CDR1 SGDLS, CDR2 YYNGEE. The CDR3 covers 17 residues. This chain's CDR3 is CASSEGDTGGSGNTIYF. CDR3 nucleotides: TGTGCCAGCAGCGAGGGTGATACAGGGGGCTCTGGAAACACCATATATTTT.

There are many counts of this clone. The chain employs TRBV11-3 and TRBJ2-1, with 7 bases that match TRBD2. The V and J ends lost 5 bases and 6 bases, in that order; junction bases with no gene match: 7. Looked up from germline, CDR1 is SGHNT and CDR2 is YENEEA. The CDR3 extends over 14 amino acids. The CDR3 sequence: CASSPGGGSNEQFF. The CDR3 DNA follows: TGTGCCAGCAGCCCGGGAGGCGGGAGCAATGAGCAGTTCTTC. Full variable domain (missing parts from reference TRBV11-3 and TRBJ2-1): EAGVVQSPRYKIIEKKQPVAFWCNPISGHNTLYWYLQNLGQGPELLIRYENEEAVDDSQLPKDRFSAERLKGVDSTLKIQPAELGDSAVYLCASSPGGGSNEQFFGPGTRLTVL.

Only a few counts were recorded for this clone. In the same sample, other DNA sequences code for this CDR3. The chain recombines TRBV28 with TRBJ1-2, with D perhaps TRBD1 (6 bases). Trimming took off 5 bases at V and 4 bases at J, with 11 bases between the two ends. Germline CDR1 is MDHEN and CDR2 is SYDVKM. This CDR3 is built from 13 residues. The chain's CDR3 is CASSSGGIYGYTF. The CDR3 coding sequence is TGTGCCAGCAGTAGCGGGGGCATCTATGGCTACACCTTC.

This rearrangement joins TRBV6-4 to TRBJ2-7; D remains ambiguous. Germline lookup yields CDR1 MRHNA and CDR2 SNTAGT. CDR3 length equals 16 residues. Trimming took 8 bases from V and 7 from J, leaving 27 bases between them. The CDR3 nucleotides are TGTGCCAGCTTCCAGTCCCCTCGTCCGAGCAGAAAGGAGCAGTACTTC. It is translated as CASFQSPRPSRKEQYF.